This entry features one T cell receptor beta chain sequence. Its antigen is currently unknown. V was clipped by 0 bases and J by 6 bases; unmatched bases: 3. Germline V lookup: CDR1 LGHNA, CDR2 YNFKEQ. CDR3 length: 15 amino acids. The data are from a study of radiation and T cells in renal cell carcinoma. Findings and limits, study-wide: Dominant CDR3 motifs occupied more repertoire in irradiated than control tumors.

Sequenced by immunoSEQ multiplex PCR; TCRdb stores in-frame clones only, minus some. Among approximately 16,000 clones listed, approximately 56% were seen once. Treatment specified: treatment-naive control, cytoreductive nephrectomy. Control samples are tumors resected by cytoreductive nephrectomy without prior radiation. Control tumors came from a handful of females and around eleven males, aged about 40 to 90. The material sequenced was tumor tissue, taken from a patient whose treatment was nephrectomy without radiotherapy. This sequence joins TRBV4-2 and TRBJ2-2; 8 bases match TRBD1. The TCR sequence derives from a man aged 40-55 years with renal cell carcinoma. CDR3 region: CASSQEDRVAGELFF. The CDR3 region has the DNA TGTGCCAGCAGCCAAGAGGACAGGGTGGCCGGGGAGCTGTTTTTT.